This passage covers 6 T cell receptor beta chains from one sample sequenced in a study of PD-1 blockade in classical Hodgkin lymphoma. Regarding time point: cycle 4 day 1 (C4D1), after six to seven weeks of nivolumab. All patients relapsed after autologous stem cell transplantation, and brentuximab vedotin exposure varied. Repertoires were generated with immunoSEQ multiplex PCR, while TCRdb's copy carries only in-frame clones and drops some. The sample has around 23,000 clones, around nine tenths seen once; the top ten hold around 20%. The source material was peripheral blood mononuclear cells (PBMCs), sampled before the fourth cycle of nivolumab. Every receptor here comes from a human donor with classical Hodgkin lymphoma.

This sequence joins TRBV10-3 and TRBJ1-5; 7 bases are shared with TRBD1. The germline CDR1 and CDR2 sequences are ENHRY and SYGVKD. J gave up 1 base and V 3 bases, and 6 bases lay outside the gene matches. The CDR3 is 16 residues long. The CDR3 DNA reads TGTGCCATCAGTGAAACCTACAGGGGAAGCAATCAGCCCCAGCATTTT. Residues: CAISETYRGSNQPQHF.

The chain is built from TRBV4-2 and TRBJ1-4, with D maybe TRBD1 (5 bases). This CDR3 has 15 amino acids. Germline V CDR1 and CDR2: LGHNA, YNFKEQ. V dropped 1 base and J dropped 8 bases, with 14 bases sitting between them. The CDR3 region has the DNA TGTGCCAGCAGCCAAGCGGGGACGGGTGGCGAAAAACTGTTTTTT. It codes for CASSQAGTGGEKLFF.

The V call is TRBV2, the J call TRBJ1-1; 7 bases map to TRBD1. The CDR3 totals 13 residues. Per the germline V gene, CDR1 is SNHLY and CDR2 is FYNNEI. Germline trimming cut 8 bases from V and 0 bases from J; bases unmatched to any gene: 3. The CDR3 nucleotides are TGTGCCAGCCCTCAGGGGGTGAACACTGAAGCTTTCTTT. Protein product: CASPQGVNTEAFF. Based on the CDR3 plus reference TRBV2 and TRBJ1-1, the full variable domain is EPEVTQTPSHQVTQMGQEVILRCVPISNHLYFYWYRQILGQKVEFLVSFYNNEISEKSEIFDDQFSVERPDGSNFTLKIRSTKLEDSAMYFCASPQGVNTEAFFGQGTRLTVV.

The chain has TRBV19 and TRBJ1-2, with 9 bases fitting TRBD1. This CDR3 has 15 amino acids. From germline, CDR1 is LNHDA and CDR2 SQIVND (reference sequence). Unmatched junction bases numbered 3, after V lost 3 bases and J lost 1 base. This CDR3 is CASSIPGQGNYGYTF. DNA of the CDR3: TGTGCCAGTAGTATTCCGGGACAGGGTAACTATGGCTACACCTTC.

The rearrangement uses TRBV4-1 and TRBJ1-6, with D possibly matching TRBD1 (5 bases). The CDR3 is 17 amino acids. V lost 1 base and J lost 7, with 17 bases in between. Germline-derived CDR1 and CDR2 are MGHRA and YSYEKL. The CDR3 spells CASSQVPGKGKNSPLHF. The CDR3 DNA sequence: TGCGCCAGCAGCCAAGTTCCAGGGAAGGGAAAAAATTCACCCCTCCACTTT.

This chain uses TRBV30 with TRBJ1-4; weak D call: TRBD1 (6 bases). The CDR3 is 17 amino acids. In germline, CDR1 is GTSNPN, CDR2 SVGIG (reference sequence). Trimming pared 3 bases from V and 8 bases from J, leaving 25 bases between. CDR3 DNA: TGTGCCTGGAGAACGGCCGAGGAGGGAAGGGACATCGAAAAACTGTTTTTT. It yields the protein CAWRTAEEGRDIEKLFF.